One and the same sample provided the 24 T cell receptor beta chains below, sequenced in a study of T-cell memory formation after mild COVID-19. TCRdb re-derived calls from the 5' RACE reads in MiXCR, one entry per CDR3 protein. The data hold about 470,000 distinct CDR3 sequences, with 15% to 20% observed a single time. The sample taken for sequencing was PBMCs or a T cell subset sorted from them (not recorded which). The receptor set was obtained from an adult woman who had mild COVID-19 (a few samples of this study predate the infection). Cell type and time point are not known.

This clonotype was recorded at least ten times. The gene calls are TRBV20-1 and TRBJ1-1; a possible D gene is TRBD1 (5 bases). The V gene lost 6 bases and the J gene lost 5 bases, with 19 bases spanning the gap. From germline, CDR1 is DFQATT and CDR2 SNEGSKA (reference sequence). The CDR3 has 14 residues. For the CDR3, the DNA is TGCAGTGCAGACGTGGGGAAGGGACGGACTGAAGCTTTCTTT. It specifies CSADVGKGRTEAFF.

This clonotype has a handful of counts. The V call is TRBV7-3, the J call TRBJ2-1; TRBD1 might be the D (5 bases). The ends were cut back, 2 bases at V and 10 bases at J, with 12 bases in the middle. The CDR3 totals 13 residues. The germline V gene encodes CDR1 SGHTA and CDR2 FQGTGA. CDR3 sequence: CASSLSAKGEQFF. The CDR3 DNA follows: TGTGCCAGCAGCTTATCCGCTAAGGGGGAGCAGTTCTTC.

This clonotype was observed a handful of times. This may arise from a read error, as a much more abundant clone is one base away. The rearrangement joins TRBV24-1 to TRBJ2-7; D remains unclear. V lost 3 bases and J 3 bases, leaving 2 bases between the germline ends. Germline CDR1 is KGHDR and CDR2 is SFDVKD. The CDR3 totals 11 residues. The CDR3 loop is CATSDVYEQYF. The CDR3 DNA sequence: TGTGCCACCAGTGATGTCTACGAGCAGTACTTC.

This clonotype was found many times. The chain has TRBV5-1 and TRBJ2-5, with D maybe TRBD2 (6 bases). The CDR3 extends over 15 amino acids. V lost 0 bases and J 7 bases, leaving 16 bases between the germline ends. Germline assignment: CDR1 SGHRS and CDR2 YFSETQ. The CDR3 sequence is CASSLDGSELGTQYF. CDR3 in DNA: TGCGCCAGCAGCTTGGACGGGAGCGAGTTGGGGACCCAGTACTTC.

The V call is TRBV18, the J call TRBJ2-6; 7 nucleotides agree with TRBD1. Per germline, CDR1 KGHSH and CDR2 LQKENI. This CDR3 region has 17 residues. Trimming took 2 bases from V and 0 from J; bases not matched to a gene: 4. The CDR3 protein is CASSPNGQVSGANVLTF. CDR3 coding DNA: TGTGCCAGCTCACCAAACGGACAGGTCTCTGGGGCCAACGTCCTGACTTTC.

This sequence joins TRBV20-1 and TRBJ2-1, with 9 bases matching TRBD1. Germline CDR1 reads DFQATT; CDR2 reads SNEGSKA (reference sequence). The junction had 9 bases not matched to a gene; V was cut back by 6 bases and J by 9 bases. The CDR3 is 13 amino acids. The CDR3 region is CSARRDRATEQFF. The DNA for the CDR3 is TGCAGTGCCCGCCGGGACAGGGCAACTGAGCAGTTCTTC.

The chain couples TRBV20-1 to TRBJ1-5, with 8 bases that match TRBD1. After removal of 5 bases from V and 6 bases from J, the junction contained 3 bases not matched to a gene. Per the germline V gene, CDR1 is DFQATT and CDR2 is SNEGSKA (reference sequence). CDR3 length: 12 amino acids. Written as DNA, the CDR3 is TGCAGTGCTTCAGGGGGCAGTCAGCCCCAGCATTTT. It is translated as CSASGGSQPQHF.

The genes are TRBV2 and TRBJ2-5, with TRBD2 matching over 12 bases. CDR1 SNHLY and CDR2 FYNNEI come from the germline V gene. This CDR3 has 15 residues. V shed 5 bases and J 6 bases; nucleotides not matched to a gene: 7. For the CDR3, the DNA is TGTGCCAGCAGTAGGACTAGCGGGATCGGGAAGACCCAGTACTTC. Translated: CASSRTSGIGKTQYF.

Many counts were recorded for this clonotype. The chain combines TRBV7-6 with TRBJ2-1; D gene ambiguous. This CDR3 is built from 14 residues. Germline CDR1 and CDR2: SGHVS and FNYEAQ. Trimming pared 1 base from V and 5 bases from J, leaving 9 bases between. The CDR3 is CASSLVISHNEQFF. DNA for the CDR3: TGTGCCAGCAGCTTAGTTATTAGCCACAATGAGCAGTTCTTC.

The rearrangement links TRBV3-1 to TRBJ1-5; D not certain. The germline CDR1 and CDR2 sequences are LGHDT and YNNKEL (reference sequence). V was shortened by 4 bases and J by 2 bases, with 9 bases between the two germline ends. The CDR3 runs 14 residues. CDR3 nucleotide sequence: TGTGCCAGCAGCCCCTTTTTGGGCAATCAGCCCCAGCATTTT. Its protein product is CASSPFLGNQPQHF.

V is TRBV5-4 and J is TRBJ1-5, with D perhaps TRBD1 (6 bases). This CDR3 comprises 14 residues. V lost 0 bases and J lost 5, with 9 bases in between. CDR1 and CDR2 (germline): SGHNT, YYREEE (reference sequence). The CDR3 nucleotides are TGTGCCAGCAGCTTGGGGGGGCAGGATCAGCCCCAGCATTTT. It specifies CASSLGGQDQPQHF.

J is TRBJ1-2 and V is TRBV3-1; D is uncertain. Germline V gives CDR1 LGHDT, CDR2 YNNKEL (reference sequence). The ends were cut back, 0 bases at V and 4 bases at J, with 15 bases in the middle. The length of the CDR3 is 16 residues. The CDR3 spells CASSQDLQARSYGYTF. CDR3 sequence (DNA): TGTGCCAGCAGCCAAGATCTCCAGGCTCGAAGCTATGGCTACACCTTC.

CDR3 in amino acids: CASSMGRQGYEQYF. The CDR3 bases are TGTGCCAGTAGTATGGGAAGACAGGGCTACGAGCAGTACTTC. V usage is TRBV19 and J usage is TRBJ2-7; 7 nucleotides line up with TRBD1. Germline CDR1 reads LNHDA; CDR2 reads SQIVND (reference sequence). The CDR3 is 14 residues long. J was trimmed by 3 bases and V by 3 bases; bases with no gene match: 5. Variable domain in full (rest from reference TRBV19 and TRBJ2-7): DGGITQSPKYLFRKEGQNVTLSCEQNLNHDAMYWYRQDPGQGLRLIYYSQIVNDFQKGDIAEGYSVSREKKESFPLTVTSAQKNPTAFYLCASSMGRQGYEQYFGPGTRLTVT.

V usage is TRBV5-1 and J usage is TRBJ2-7, with a weak D call TRBD1 (6 bases). CDR3 length equals 17 residues. V shed 0 bases and J shed 2 bases, with 18 bases lying between them. CDR1 and CDR2 from the germline V gene are SGHRS and YFSETQ. This chain's CDR3 is CASSLGYRDTYTYEQYF. The CDR3 DNA is TGCGCCAGCAGCTTGGGTTACCGGGACACCTATACCTACGAGCAGTACTTC.

This clonotype was seen a handful of times. This CDR3 is CASSQDNNQPQHF. CDR3 nucleotide sequence: TGCGCCAGCAGCCAAGATAACAATCAGCCCCAGCATTTT. The rearrangement joins TRBV4-1 to TRBJ1-5; D is uncertain. The CDR3 extends over 13 amino acids. Germline-derived CDR1 and CDR2 are MGHRA and YSYEKL. With 0 bases removed from V and 3 bases from J, the gap between germline ends came to 3 bases.

The rearrangement links TRBV6-5 to TRBJ1-1, with D hard to call. CDR3 length: 15 amino acids. Germline V gene data show CDR1 as MNHEY and CDR2 as SVGAGI. V lost 7 bases, J lost 4 bases, and 19 bases lay in between. CDR3 bases: TGTGCCAGCACCACGAGGTGGGGAAGTGGCACTGAAGCTTTCTTT. It codes for CASTTRWGSGTEAFF.

This clonotype was seen at least ten times. CDR3 nucleotide sequence: TGCGCCAGCAGCTTGGCTAGCGGGGGGATGCATGAGCAGTTCTTC. Translating it yields CASSLASGGMHEQFF. The V call is TRBV5-1, the J call TRBJ2-1; 11 bases are shared with TRBD2. Per the germline V gene, CDR1 is SGHRS and CDR2 is YFSETQ. After removal of 0 bases from V and 8 bases from J, the junction contained 4 bases not matched to a gene. The CDR3 length is 15 residues.

This clonotype was detected a few times. This chain connects TRBV7-2 to TRBJ2-1, with D tentatively TRBD2 (5 bases). The CDR3 runs 13 residues. Looked up from germline, CDR1 is SGHTA and CDR2 is FQGNSA. With 1 base removed from V and 7 bases from J, the gap between germline ends came to 8 bases. CDR3 in amino acids: CASSLDRRNEQFF. CDR3 in DNA: TGTGCCAGCAGCTTAGACCGGAGGAATGAGCAGTTCTTC. Complete variable domain (other parts from reference TRBV7-2 and TRBJ2-1): GAGVSQSPSNKVTEKGKDVELRCDPISGHTALYWYRQSLGQGLEFLIYFQGNSAPDKSGLPSDRFSAERTGGSVSTLTIQRTQQEDSAVYLCASSLDRRNEQFFGPGTRLTVL.

V and J are TRBV4-1 and TRBJ1-1; 12 bases match TRBD1. This CDR3 is built from 15 residues. Trimming cost V 2 bases and J 8 bases; bases outside gene matches: 6. Germline assignment: CDR1 MGHRA and CDR2 YSYEKL. CDR3 sequence: CASSQRGQGAPEAFF. In DNA form, the CDR3 reads TGCGCCAGCAGCCAACGGGGACAGGGGGCTCCAGAAGCTTTCTTT.

This clonotype was counted a few times. This chain joins TRBV20-1 and TRBJ1-2, with 9 bases that match TRBD1. Germline V gene lookup returns CDR1 DFQATT and CDR2 SNEGSKA (reference sequence). J was trimmed by 2 bases and V by 7 bases; bases with no gene match: 5. This CDR3 has 13 residues. The CDR3 DNA follows: TGCAGTGGGGGACAGGGTGGGAACTATGGCTACACCTTC. As protein: CSGGQGGNYGYTF.

V gene TRBV20-1 combines with J gene TRBJ2-7, with a weak D call TRBD1 (6 bases). Germline V gives CDR1 DFQATT, CDR2 SNEGSKA (reference sequence). The length of the CDR3 is 14 residues. The germline V and J ends were trimmed by 5 bases and 7 bases, with 21 bases remaining between them. CDR3 sequence (DNA): TGCAGTGCTCCGTCGACAGGAGACCGGCGGGAGCAGTACTTC. Protein product: CSAPSTGDRREQYF.

This chain connects TRBV7-9 to TRBJ1-2; D is ambiguous. V lost 3 bases and J lost 4, with 12 bases in between. Germline CDR1 is SEHNR and CDR2 is FQNEAQ (reference sequence). The CDR3 has 14 residues. The CDR3 nucleotides read TGTGCCAGCAGCTTTCCGGGGTCGTTCTATGGCTACACCTTC. This sequence encodes CASSFPGSFYGYTF.

In this sample, this clonotype turned up a few times. The gene calls are TRBV5-1 and TRBJ2-7; TRBD1 matches at 7 bases. CDR1 and CDR2 (germline): SGHRS, YFSETQ. Trimming took 5 bases from V and 0 from J; bases not matched to a gene: 14. CDR3 length: 17 residues. In nucleotides, the CDR3 is TGCGCCAGCAGTCTTTTCAGACCGGGACAGCACTCCTACGAGCAGTACTTC. It is translated as CASSLFRPGQHSYEQYF.

This chain joins TRBV5-1 and TRBJ2-1; D unresolved. CDR1 is SGHRS, CDR2 YFSETQ, per germline. Trimming took off 3 bases at V and 4 bases at J, with 11 bases between the two ends. This CDR3 region has 14 residues. CDR3 DNA sequence: TGCGCCAGCAGCTCCGATGGGATGTACAATGAGCAGTTCTTC. Amino acid sequence: CASSSDGMYNEQFF.